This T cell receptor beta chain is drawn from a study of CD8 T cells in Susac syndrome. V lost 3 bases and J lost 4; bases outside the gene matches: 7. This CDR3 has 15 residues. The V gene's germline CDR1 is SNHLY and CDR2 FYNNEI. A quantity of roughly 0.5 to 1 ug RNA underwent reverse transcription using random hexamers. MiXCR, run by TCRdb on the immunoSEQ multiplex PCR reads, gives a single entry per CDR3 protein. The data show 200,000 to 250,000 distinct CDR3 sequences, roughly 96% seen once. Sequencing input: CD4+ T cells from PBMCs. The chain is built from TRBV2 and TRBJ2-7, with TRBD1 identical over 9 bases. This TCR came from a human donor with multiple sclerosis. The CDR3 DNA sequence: TGTGCCAGCAGTGAGGGAGGACAGGGGCGATACGAGCAGTACTTC. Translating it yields CASSEGGQGRYEQYF. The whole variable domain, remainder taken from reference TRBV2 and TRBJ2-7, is EPEVTQTPSHQVTQMGQEVILRCVPISNHLYFYWYRQILGQKVEFLVSFYNNEISEKSEIFDDQFSVERPDGSNFTLKIRSTKLEDSAMYFCASSEGGQGRYEQYFGPGTRLTVT.